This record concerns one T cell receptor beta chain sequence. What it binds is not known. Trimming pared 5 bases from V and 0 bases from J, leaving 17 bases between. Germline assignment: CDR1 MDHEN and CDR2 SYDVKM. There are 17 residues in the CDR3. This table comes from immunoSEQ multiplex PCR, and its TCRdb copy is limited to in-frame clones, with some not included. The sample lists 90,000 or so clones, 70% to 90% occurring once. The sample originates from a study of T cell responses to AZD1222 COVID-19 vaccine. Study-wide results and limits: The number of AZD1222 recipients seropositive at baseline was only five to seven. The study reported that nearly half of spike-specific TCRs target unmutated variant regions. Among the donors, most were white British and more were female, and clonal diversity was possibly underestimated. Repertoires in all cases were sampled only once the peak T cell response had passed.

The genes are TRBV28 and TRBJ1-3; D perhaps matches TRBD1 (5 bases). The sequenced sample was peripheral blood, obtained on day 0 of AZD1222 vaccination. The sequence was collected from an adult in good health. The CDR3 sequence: CASSGTPGALSGNTIYF. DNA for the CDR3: TGTGCCAGCAGTGGAACACCCGGGGCCCTCTCTGGAAACACCATATATTTT.